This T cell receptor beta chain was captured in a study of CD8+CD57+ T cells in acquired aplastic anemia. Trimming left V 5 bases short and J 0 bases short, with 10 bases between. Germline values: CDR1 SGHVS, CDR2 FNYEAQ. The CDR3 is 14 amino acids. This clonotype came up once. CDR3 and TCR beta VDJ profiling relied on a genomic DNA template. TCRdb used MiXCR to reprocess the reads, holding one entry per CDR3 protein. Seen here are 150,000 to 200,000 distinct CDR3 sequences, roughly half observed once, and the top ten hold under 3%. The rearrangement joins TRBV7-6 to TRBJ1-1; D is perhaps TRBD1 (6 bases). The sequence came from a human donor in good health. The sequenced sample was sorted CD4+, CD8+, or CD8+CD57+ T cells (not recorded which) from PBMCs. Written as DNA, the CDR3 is TGTGCCAGCAGCGCAGGGGTCCTGAACACTGAAGCTTTCTTT. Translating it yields CASSAGVLNTEAFF.